This TCR beta chain was sequenced during a study of T cell repertoires in cytomegalovirus infection. Overall study context: TCR beta signatures that were public indicated CMV infection and matching HLA type.

There are many counts of this clonotype. What it binds is unknown. TCRdb recomputed calls from the reads with MiXCR, one row per CDR3 protein. The sample holds fewer than 550,000 distinct CDR3 sequences, around 10% seen once. Study-wide results and caveats: People with CMV and the relevant HLA were identified by cumulative public TCR beta family frequency. The ex vivo response was dominated by HLA-C-restricted CMV-specific TCR beta clonotypes.

The TCR comes from a human donor in good health (CMV status not recorded). Some clones in this sample may be carry-over from other donors' samples. Input material: PBMCs.

The CDR3 here is CASSQRTGQPANYGYTF. DNA for the CDR3: TGTGCCAGCAGCCAACGGACAGGGCAGCCCGCCAACTATGGCTACACCTTC. V gene TRBV7-9 combines with J gene TRBJ1-2; 8 nucleotides agree with TRBD1. The ends lost 5 bases at V and 2 bases at J; junction bases unmatched: 13. Germline V gene sequence: CDR1 SEHNR, CDR2 FQNEAQ (reference sequence). The CDR3 is 17 residues long.